This entry lists 7 T cell receptor beta chains sequenced from one sample in a study of vaccination effects on CD4 cells after COVID-19. TCRdb keeps only in-frame clones here, not all; method: immunoSEQ multiplex PCR. The table has around 40,000 clones, around 70% seen once. Scientists isolated CD4+ T cells after an approximately 10-day culture period ended. Participants got two doses of BNT162b2 or mRNA-1273 vaccine. Antigens for these TCRs are unknown. The starting material was CD4+ T cells from PBMCs cultured without peptide, obtained after COVID-19 vaccination. Receptor source: a human donor who received a COVID-19 vaccine.

This clone has a handful of counts. This chain connects TRBV28 to TRBJ2-3; 9 bases map to TRBD2. This CDR3 region has 14 residues. With 5 bases clipped from V and 3 bases from J, the junction kept 3 bases outside the gene matches. In germline, CDR1 is MDHEN, CDR2 SYDVKM. The CDR3 nucleotides are TGTGCCAGCAGTGGCGGACTAGCGACAGATACGCAGTATTTT. It specifies CASSGGLATDTQYF.

This clone was counted only a few times. The V gene is TRBV20-1, the J gene TRBJ2-2, with TRBD2 identical over 10 bases. Germline values: CDR1 DFQATT, CDR2 SNEGSKA (reference sequence). Losses at the gene ends were 3 bases for V and 4 bases for J; bases not matched to a gene: 5. This CDR3 comprises 15 residues. CDR3 sequence (DNA): TGCAGTGCTAGTCGGCCTAGCGGGGGCACCGGGGAGCTGTTTTTT. This sequence encodes CSASRPSGGTGELFF.

This clone was detected only a few times. The J gene is TRBJ2-1, the V gene TRBV5-1, with D tentatively TRBD1 (6 bases). V was trimmed by 0 bases and J by 3 bases, leaving 13 bases between them. This CDR3 has 16 residues. Germline CDR1 and CDR2: SGHRS and YFSETQ. The CDR3 DNA is TGCGCCAGCAGCTTGGCAGGGGATAACAGCTACAATGAGCAGTTCTTC. It codes for CASSLAGDNSYNEQFF.

The genes are TRBV11-2 and TRBJ2-3; 7 bases are a match to TRBD2. This CDR3 spans 15 amino acids. J gave up 5 bases and V 5 bases, and 10 bases lay outside the gene matches. Germline loops: CDR1 SGHAT, CDR2 FQNNGV. The CDR3 loop reads CASSQRSWGGDTQYF. CDR3 in DNA: TGTGCCAGCAGCCAGAGGAGCTGGGGGGGAGATACGCAGTATTTT.

V usage is TRBV2 and J usage is TRBJ1-6; 7 bases line up with TRBD1. CDR1 SNHLY and CDR2 FYNNEI come from the germline V gene. The ends lost 6 bases at V and 7 bases at J; junction bases unmatched: 9. The CDR3 loop spans 15 amino acids. The chain's CDR3 is CASRDRSSGNSPLHF. CDR3 coding DNA: TGTGCCAGCAGGGACAGGTCCTCGGGGAATTCACCCCTCCACTTT.

The chain carries TRBV30 and TRBJ1-5; the D gene is possibly TRBD1 (5 bases). This CDR3 has 12 amino acids. Germline V gene data show CDR1 as GTSNPN and CDR2 as SVGIG (reference sequence). Trimming took 5 bases from V and 6 from J, leaving 11 bases between them. The chain's CDR3 is CAWGGIGQPQHF. The CDR3 DNA is TGTGCCTGGGGGGGAATTGGTCAGCCCCAGCATTTT.

This clone was detected a few times. The chain combines TRBV6-5 with TRBJ2-3; possibly TRBD2 for D (5 bases). The CDR3 consists of 11 residues. Germline V CDR1 and CDR2: MNHEY, SVGAGI. V lost 4 bases to trimming and J lost 6 bases, with 5 bases between them. This CDR3 is CASSLADTQYF. The DNA for the CDR3 is TGTGCCAGCAGTTTAGCGGATACGCAGTATTTT.